These 18 T cell receptor beta chains were all obtained from the same sample, sequenced in a study of T cells after yellow fever vaccination. TCRdb reanalysed the 5' RACE reads using MiXCR and keeps one entry per CDR3 protein. The sample lists fewer than 350,000 distinct CDR3 sequences; 3.5% to 4.5% were seen once. Specimen: PBMCs, collected 15 days after the yellow fever booster vaccination. These receptors were obtained from a young man who received the YFV17D yellow fever vaccine.

The CDR3 here is CAGAGDGYTF. CDR3 in DNA: TGTGCCGGGGCAGGGGATGGCTACACCTTC. This chain joins TRBV9 and TRBJ1-2; maybe TRBD1 (6 bases). Germline lookup yields CDR1 SGDLS and CDR2 YYNGEE. With 10 bases removed from V and 6 bases from J, the gap between germline ends came to 10 bases. The CDR3 consists of 10 residues.

The chain recombines TRBV5-1 with TRBJ1-4; D might be TRBD1 (5 bases). The CDR3 extends over 15 amino acids. Trimming cost V 0 bases and J 8 bases, with 14 bases left between them. CDR1 is SGHRS and CDR2 is YFSETQ in the germline V gene. Written as DNA, the CDR3 is TGCGCCAGCAGCTTGGTCGGTCGTGAGGGGGAAAAACTGTTTTTT. It specifies CASSLVGREGEKLFF.

This clonotype was seen at least ten times. The chain uses TRBV10-2 and TRBJ2-4; weak D call: TRBD1 (6 bases). This CDR3 spans 14 amino acids. Per germline, CDR1 WSHSY and CDR2 SAAADI. With 7 bases removed from V and 4 bases from J, the gap between germline ends came to 14 bases. This chain's CDR3 is CASTASGAKNIQYF. Here the CDR3 DNA reads TGCGCCAGCACGGCTTCAGGGGCTAAAAACATTCAGTACTTC.

V usage is TRBV4-1 and J usage is TRBJ2-7; D is uncertain. V gave up 1 base and J gave up 4 bases, with 8 bases separating them. CDR1 and CDR2 from the germline V gene are MGHRA and YSYEKL. The CDR3 has 13 residues. The CDR3 is CASSQGAGYEQYV. As DNA, the CDR3 is TGCGCCAGCAGCCAAGGCGCCGGTTACGAGCAGTACGTC.

This sequence joins TRBV18 and TRBJ1-1; D not resolved. CDR3 size: 15 residues. V lost 4 bases, J lost 5 bases, and 17 bases lay in between. CDR1 KGHSH and CDR2 LQKENI come from the germline V gene. CDR3 sequence: CASSQTPGWRTEAFF. CDR3 in DNA: TGTGCCAGCTCACAAACTCCAGGCTGGAGGACTGAAGCTTTCTTT.

The chain uses TRBV6-6 and TRBJ2-5; the D gene is possibly TRBD2 (5 bases). Germline assignment: CDR1 MNHNY and CDR2 SVGAGI (reference sequence). Trimming pared 2 bases from V and 5 bases from J, leaving 27 bases between. The CDR3 consists of 19 residues. The CDR3 region has the DNA TGTGCCAGCAGTTACACGCCTTACGCGTTGAGGGATGTCGGGGAGACCCAGTACTTC. This translates into CASSYTPYALRDVGETQYF.

This clonotype was recorded at least ten times. Germline is not matched at one junction end, which may reflect a read error. The chain couples TRBV4-1 to TRBJ2-3; D not certain. CDR1 is MGHRA and CDR2 is YSYEKL in the germline V gene. This CDR3 has 13 residues. The chain's CDR3 is CASSQDSTDTQYF. CDR3 DNA sequence: TGTGCCAGCAGCCAGGACAGCACAGATACGCAGTATTTT.

This clonotype was observed a handful of times. DNA of the CDR3: TGTGCCAGTACTGGGCCAGAAGGAAACACCATATATTTT. Amino acid sequence: CASTGPEGNTIYF. This chain uses TRBV19 with TRBJ1-3; no firm D call. Germline lookup yields CDR1 LNHDA and CDR2 SQIVND (reference sequence). The CDR3 is 13 amino acids. V was pared by 7 bases and J by 4 bases, with 11 bases between.

V usage is TRBV7-2 and J usage is TRBJ1-1; tentatively, D is TRBD1 (5 bases). The CDR3 is 13 residues long. Germline V CDR1 and CDR2: SGHTA, FQGNSA. V was pared by 1 base and J by 8 bases, with 11 bases between. The CDR3 loop is CASSLERAGEAFF. CDR3 in DNA: TGTGCCAGCAGCTTAGAGAGGGCAGGGGAAGCTTTCTTT. The variable domain in full, with the rest retrieved from reference TRBV7-2 and TRBJ1-1, is GAGVSQSPSNKVTEKGKDVELRCDPISGHTALYWYRQSLGQGLEFLIYFQGNSAPDKSGLPSDRFSAERTGGSVSTLTIQRTQQEDSAVYLCASSLERAGEAFFGQGTRLTVV.

This clonotype was found many times. The chain joins TRBV7-2 to TRBJ2-7; 7 nucleotides align to TRBD1. This CDR3 spans 15 amino acids. V was clipped by 5 bases and J by 6 bases; unmatched bases: 13. CDR1 is SGHTA, CDR2 FQGNSA, per germline. CDR3: CASSLGWAGGGEQYF. The CDR3, as DNA: TGTGCCAGCAGCCTTGGATGGGCAGGGGGTGGCGAGCAGTACTTC.

There are many counts of this clonotype. The chain has TRBV12-3 or TRBV12-4 and TRBJ2-5, with D maybe TRBD1 (5 bases). Deletions cut 3 bases from V and 4 bases from J, with 9 bases between. The CDR3 spans 13 residues. The DNA of the CDR3 is TGTGCCAGCAGTTTTGAAGGGGCAGAGACCCAGTACTTC. Protein sequence: CASSFEGAETQYF.

This clonotype was detected many times. The chain joins TRBV5-1 to TRBJ1-1, with TRBD1 identical over 9 bases. Germline assignment: CDR1 SGHRS and CDR2 YFSETQ. The CDR3 length is 13 residues. The V gene end was trimmed by 7 bases and the J gene end by 1 base; junction bases not matched to a gene: 2. The CDR3 nucleotides are TGCGCCAGCGGACAGGGGACGAACACTGAAGCTTTCTTT. Translated, it gives CASGQGTNTEAFF.

This clonotype was seen at least ten times. The chain is built from TRBV9 and TRBJ1-4; 10 bases fit TRBD1. This CDR3 comprises 13 residues. Unmatched junction bases numbered 0, after V lost 2 bases and J lost 8 bases. The V gene's germline CDR1 is SGDLS and CDR2 YYNGEE. The CDR3 sequence: CASSVDRGEKLFF. The CDR3 bases are TGTGCCAGCAGCGTGGACAGGGGGGAAAAACTGTTTTTT.

This clonotype was detected only a few times. The chain links TRBV10-3 to TRBJ2-1; 11 bases align to TRBD2. V was pared by 3 bases and J by 4 bases, with 8 bases of the junction left unmatched. The CDR3 runs to 17 residues. The germline V gene has CDR1 ENHRY and CDR2 SYGVKD. The CDR3 protein is CAISEISGGGLYNEQFF. CDR3 nucleotides: TGTGCCATCAGTGAAATTAGCGGGGGGGGACTTTACAATGAGCAGTTCTTC.

There are many counts of this clonotype. This chain links TRBV7-8 with TRBJ1-4; 8 bases match TRBD1. CDR3 length: 15 amino acids. Germline V gene data show CDR1 as SGHVS and CDR2 as FQNEAQ. The trim removed 4 bases at V and 8 bases at J, leaving 9 bases unmatched. The CDR3 reads CASSSMTGDGEKLFF. Written as DNA, the CDR3 is TGTGCCAGCAGCTCAATGACAGGGGACGGGGAAAAACTGTTTTTT.

This clonotype was observed many times. The rearrangement links TRBV15 to TRBJ1-2; D remains unclear. This CDR3 is built from 12 residues. Germline CDR1 and CDR2: LNHNV and YYDKDF (reference sequence). V lost 2 bases and J 8 bases, leaving 9 bases between the germline ends. The CDR3 reads CATSRPSGGYTF. The CDR3 DNA reads as TGTGCCACCAGCAGACCCAGTGGCGGCTACACCTTC.

This clonotype was counted only a few times. The V call is TRBV7-3, the J call TRBJ2-5, with a possible D match to TRBD1 (6 bases). There are 15 residues in the CDR3. Germline V gives CDR1 SGHTA, CDR2 FQGTGA. Trimming removed 4 bases at V and 7 bases at J, with 19 bases between. The CDR3 region is CASSSTWGPGGTQYF. The DNA for the CDR3 is TGTGCCAGCAGCTCTACTTGGGGGCCCGGCGGGACCCAGTACTTC.

The chain combines TRBV20-1 with TRBJ1-2; 9 nucleotides match TRBD1. Germline CDR1 DFQATT, CDR2 SNEGSKA (reference sequence). V shed 6 bases and J 4 bases; nucleotides not matched to a gene: 15. The CDR3 is 16 residues long. In DNA, the CDR3 is TGCAGTGCCATAGGGGCCGGGACAGGGTTCGTCTATGGCTACACCTTC. Its protein product is CSAIGAGTGFVYGYTF.